Shown below are 27 T cell receptor beta chains from a single sample sequenced in a study of shared clonotypes between healthy human individuals. The method was immunoSEQ multiplex PCR; TCRdb's version includes in-frame clones alone and lacks a portion of them. This sample has roughly 2.5 million clones, with approximately 90% found just once. The source material was naive CD4+ T cells sorted from blood. The subset: CD45RA+ positively selected. These receptors were obtained from a man aged 18 to 35 in good health.

Concerning this clone itself: This same CDR3 is encoded by further DNA sequences in the sample. The V call is TRBV19, the J call TRBJ2-7; possible D gene TRBD2, 5 bases. V gave up 1 base and J gave up 4 bases, with 8 bases separating them. CDR3 length: 13 amino acids. Germline assignment: CDR1 LNHDA and CDR2 SQIVND (reference sequence). CDR3 DNA sequence: TGTGCCAGTAGTATAGTGGGGAGTTACGAGCAGTACTTC. Translation gives CASSIVGSYEQYF. Variable domain in full (rest from reference TRBV19 and TRBJ2-7): DGGITQSPKYLFRKEGQNVTLSCEQNLNHDAMYWYRQDPGQGLRLIYYSQIVNDFQKGDIAEGYSVSREKKESFPLTVTSAQKNPTAFYLCASSIVGSYEQYFGPGTRLTVT.

The chain employs TRBV11-3 and TRBJ1-1; D possibly corresponds to TRBD1 (5 bases). Germline V gene data show CDR1 as SGHNT and CDR2 as YENEEA. V dropped 0 bases and J dropped 1 base, with 9 bases sitting between them. This CDR3 contains 15 residues. As DNA, the CDR3 is TGTGCCAGCAGCTTAGAGGGGGTTGGGAACACTGAAGCTTTCTTT. It translates to CASSLEGVGNTEAFF.

The genes are TRBV13 and TRBJ1-2, with D maybe TRBD1 (6 bases). The V gene's germline CDR1 is PRHDT and CDR2 FYEKMQ (reference sequence). CDR3 length: 17 residues. V lost 0 bases, J lost 3 bases, and 17 bases lay in between. CDR3 nucleotides: TGTGCCAGCAGCTTAGGCGCGGAGGGGGGGCGAGACTATGGCTACACCTTC. This encodes CASSLGAEGGRDYGYTF.

The chain employs TRBV28 and TRBJ2-7; 8 nucleotides align to TRBD2. This CDR3 has 14 residues. Germline CDR1 MDHEN, CDR2 SYDVKM. The V and J ends lost 7 bases and 2 bases, in that order; junction bases with no gene match: 7. CDR3 nucleotides: TGTGCCAGCACCACTAGCGGTTCTCCCTACGAGCAGTACTTC. Translation: CASTTSGSPYEQYF.

V and J are TRBV30 and TRBJ1-4; TRBD1 matches 11 bases. Trimming removed 1 base from V and 5 bases from J; junction bases left unmatched: 3. The CDR3 length is 15 residues. Germline assignment: CDR1 GTSNPN and CDR2 SVGIG (reference sequence). The CDR3 coding sequence is TGTGCCTGGAGTGGGGGACAGGGGGTCAATGAAAAACTGTTTTTT. It specifies CAWSGGQGVNEKLFF.

J is TRBJ1-6 and V is TRBV28, with D hard to call. Between the trimmed V and J ends, which lost 3 bases and 9 bases, there was a span of 6 bases. The CDR3 is 12 amino acids. CDR1 is MDHEN and CDR2 is SYDVKM in the germline V gene. The CDR3 protein is CASSLETSPLHF. DNA for the CDR3: TGTGCCAGCAGTTTGGAGACTTCACCCCTCCACTTT.

Notes on this clone: This sample also contains other DNA sequences that code for the same CDR3. The J gene is TRBJ2-3, the V gene TRBV19; either TRBD1 or TRBD2 may fit D (5 bases each). The V gene's germline CDR1 is LNHDA and CDR2 SQIVND (reference sequence). This CDR3 has 12 amino acids. V was pared by 5 bases and J by 5 bases, with 8 bases between. CDR3: CASSPGGDTQYF. In DNA form, the CDR3 reads TGTGCCAGTAGTCCTGGGGGAGATACGCAGTATTTT.

V gene TRBV30 combines with J gene TRBJ2-5; D possibly corresponds to TRBD2 (5 bases). This CDR3 is 13 amino acids long. Between the trimmed V and J ends, which lost 4 bases and 7 bases, there was a span of 16 bases. In germline, CDR1 is GTSNPN, CDR2 SVGIG (reference sequence). CDR3 bases: TGTGCCTGGAAGGGAGAGACCCTTGGGACCCAGTACTTC. Its protein product is CAWKGETLGTQYF.

As concerns this clone: Other DNA sequences of this sample code for an identical CDR3. The rearrangement uses TRBV5-4 and TRBJ1-1; D may be TRBD1 (5 bases). The V gene lost 0 bases and the J gene lost 5 bases, with 11 bases spanning the gap. Germline V gene sequence: CDR1 SGHNT, CDR2 YYREEE (reference sequence). The CDR3 spans 14 residues. The CDR3 DNA reads TGTGCCAGCAGCTTGGAGGGGCTAAGAACTGAAGCTTTCTTT. Translating gives CASSLEGLRTEAFF. Full variable domain (rest looked up from reference TRBV5-4 and TRBJ1-1): ETGVTQSPTHLIKTRGQQVTLRCSSQSGHNTVSWYQQALGQGPQFIFQYYREEENGRGNFPPRFSGLQFPNYSSELNVNALELDDSALYLCASSLEGLRTEAFFGQGTRLTVV.

About this clone: The sample carries other DNA sequences with the same CDR3. The J gene is TRBJ2-5, the V gene TRBV11-2; D is possibly TRBD1 or TRBD2 (5 bases each). CDR3 length: 15 amino acids. V shed 5 bases and J shed 2 bases, with 15 bases lying between them. Germline V CDR1 and CDR2: SGHAT, FQNNGV. CDR3: CASSLGTKPQETQYF. DNA for the CDR3: TGTGCCAGCAGCCTAGGGACGAAACCTCAAGAGACCCAGTACTTC. Full variable domain (remainder filled in from reference TRBV11-2 and TRBJ2-5): EAGVAQSPRYKIIEKRQSVAFWCNPISGHATLYWYQQILGQGPKLLIQFQNNGVVDDSQLPKDRFSAERLKGVDSTLKIQPAKLEDSAVYLCASSLGTKPQETQYFGPGTRLLVL.

V usage is TRBV9 and J usage is TRBJ1-2; D remains ambiguous. The CDR3 is 14 residues long. Trimming took 4 bases from V and 4 from J, leaving 14 bases between them. The germline V gene has CDR1 SGDLS and CDR2 YYNGEE. Here the CDR3 DNA reads TGTGCCAGCAGCACGTATCCGGGAGTCTATGGCTACACCTTC. Translated, it gives CASSTYPGVYGYTF. The variable domain in full, completed from reference TRBV9 and TRBJ1-2, reads DSGVTQTPKHLITATGQRVTLRCSPRSGDLSVYWYQQSLDQGLQFLIQYYNGEERAKGNILERFSAQQFPDLHSELNLSSLELGDSALYFCASSTYPGVYGYTFGSGTRLTVV.

The rearrangement links TRBV5-5 to TRBJ2-7; the match to TRBD2 covers 9 bases. CDR1 and CDR2 (germline): SGHKS, YYEKEE (reference sequence). The CDR3 contains 16 residues. Trimming at V came to 0 bases and at J to 3 bases, leaving 7 bases not matched to a gene. CDR3 coding DNA: TGTGCCAGCAGCTTGGGCCCCAGCGGGAGGTTCTACGAGCAGTACTTC. Protein sequence: CASSLGPSGRFYEQYF.

This chain joins TRBV28 and TRBJ2-2; 7 nucleotides align to TRBD1. This CDR3 has 18 residues. The V segment lost 3 bases and the J segment 3 bases; nucleotides outside the gene matches: 13. Germline assignment: CDR1 MDHEN and CDR2 SYDVKM. The CDR3 sequence is CASSFGPMTGRYTGELFF. The CDR3 DNA is TGTGCCAGCAGTTTTGGGCCCATGACAGGGCGATACACCGGGGAGCTGTTTTTT.

This chain uses TRBV19 with TRBJ2-1; 12 bases line up with TRBD2. Germline values: CDR1 LNHDA, CDR2 SQIVND (reference sequence). V was pared by 0 bases and J by 6 bases, with 3 bases of the junction left unmatched. CDR3 size: 16 residues. CDR3 sequence: CASSIDSSGRVNEQFF. CDR3 DNA: TGTGCCAGTAGTATAGATTCTAGCGGGAGGGTCAATGAGCAGTTCTTC.

This clone showed up just once. V is TRBV6-5 and J is TRBJ2-7; D is perhaps TRBD1 (6 bases). The germline V gene encodes CDR1 MNHEY and CDR2 SVGAGI. The CDR3 sequence is 13 residues long. V was clipped by 5 bases and J by 3 bases, with 11 bases between them. Written as DNA, the CDR3 is TGTGCCAGCAGTATCATACAGGGCTACGAGCAGTACTTC. As protein: CASSIIQGYEQYF.

This clone is a singleton in its sample. The chain recombines TRBV2 with TRBJ1-5; 8 positions match TRBD1. Germline V CDR1 and CDR2: SNHLY, FYNNEI. The CDR3 covers 15 residues. V lost 6 bases and J lost 0; bases outside the gene matches: 4. The chain's CDR3 is CASRTGESSNQPQHF. The CDR3 nucleotides are TGTGCCAGCAGGACAGGGGAATCTAGCAATCAGCCCCAGCATTTT. The full variable domain, completed using reference TRBV2 and TRBJ1-5, is EPEVTQTPSHQVTQMGQEVILRCVPISNHLYFYWYRQILGQKVEFLVSFYNNEISEKSEIFDDQFSVERPDGSNFTLKIRSTKLEDSAMYFCASRTGESSNQPQHFGDGTRLSIL.

J is TRBJ2-5 and V is TRBV5-1; perhaps TRBD1 as D (6 bases). Germline V lookup: CDR1 SGHRS, CDR2 YFSETQ. V was cut by 0 bases and J by 4 bases, with 13 bases left in between. CDR3 length equals 15 residues. Written as DNA, the CDR3 is TGCGCCAGCAGCTTGGAGAGGGGGATAGGAGAGACCCAGTACTTC. Encoded protein: CASSLERGIGETQYF.

This chain connects TRBV11-2 to TRBJ2-2, with 9 positions matching TRBD2. Trimming at V came to 3 bases and at J to 5 bases, leaving 4 bases not matched to a gene. The CDR3 covers 15 residues. Germline CDR1 is SGHAT and CDR2 is FQNNGV. CDR3 sequence: CASSFSGGKTGELFF. In DNA form, the CDR3 reads TGTGCCAGCAGCTTTAGCGGGGGAAAGACCGGGGAGCTGTTTTTT.

The genes are TRBV19 and TRBJ2-1; 7 bases line up with TRBD2. Germline lookup yields CDR1 LNHDA and CDR2 SQIVND (reference sequence). The CDR3 is 14 amino acids. V gave up 7 bases and J gave up 5 bases; unmatched junction bases: 8. For the CDR3, the DNA is TGTGCCAGTACCATCTTAGGGAGGGACAATGAGCAGTTCTTC. Amino acid sequence: CASTILGRDNEQFF.

V is TRBV6-5 and J is TRBJ2-1, with TRBD2 matching over 12 bases. V shed 5 bases and J 7 bases; nucleotides not matched to a gene: 6. The CDR3 has 15 residues. Germline loops: CDR1 MNHEY, CDR2 SVGAGI. CDR3 coding DNA: TGTGCCAGCAGTCCTAGCGGGGGGGCCTCGAATGAGCAGTTCTTC. It codes for CASSPSGGASNEQFF.

V gene TRBV7-9 combines with J gene TRBJ1-2, with D possibly being TRBD1 (5 bases). Trimming took 3 bases from V and 4 from J, leaving 18 bases between them. Germline values: CDR1 SEHNR, CDR2 FQNEAQ (reference sequence). This CDR3 comprises 16 residues. The CDR3 DNA is TGTGCCAGCAGCTTGCCCGAGGCAGGGCAGGGCTATGGCTACACCTTC. Encoded protein: CASSLPEAGQGYGYTF.

The CDR3 nucleotides read TGTGCCAGCAGTGAACTGGGACGCTCCTCTGGAAACACCATATATTTT. It encodes CASSELGRSSGNTIYF. This rearrangement joins TRBV2 to TRBJ1-3, with D possibly being TRBD1 (5 bases). Germline CDR1 reads SNHLY; CDR2 reads FYNNEI. Trimming took off 2 bases at V and 0 bases at J, with 11 bases between the two ends. The CDR3 runs to 16 residues.

This sequence joins TRBV7-9 and TRBJ1-4, with D hard to call. Deletions cut 5 bases from V and 3 bases from J, with 13 bases between. The CDR3 has 15 residues. Germline assignment: CDR1 SEHNR and CDR2 FQNEAQ (reference sequence). CDR3 DNA: TGTGCCAGCAGCCAAATCTCGGGCTCTAATGAAAAACTGTTTTTT. Translating it yields CASSQISGSNEKLFF.

This clone showed up just once. For the CDR3, the DNA is TGTGCCAGCAGTGCCCTCGGGAGGGCCGGGGAGACCCAGTACTTC. This encodes CASSALGRAGETQYF. The chain links TRBV25-1 to TRBJ2-5; TRBD2 matches 8 bases. In germline, CDR1 is MGHDK, CDR2 SYGVNS. The CDR3 is 15 amino acids. V gave up 4 bases and J gave up 5 bases; unmatched junction bases: 9.

The chain joins TRBV11-2 to TRBJ2-7, with 8 bases matching TRBD2. This CDR3 spans 16 amino acids. The ends lost 5 bases at V and 7 bases at J; junction bases unmatched: 16. Germline V gene lookup returns CDR1 SGHAT and CDR2 FQNNGV. The CDR3 sequence: CASSPRSNSGVAEQYF. CDR3 in DNA: TGTGCCAGCAGCCCCCGTTCGAATAGCGGGGTCGCGGAGCAGTACTTC.

In regard to this clone: Other DNA sequences from this sample encode an identical CDR3 as well. The V and J genes are TRBV18 and TRBJ2-7; 8 bases fit TRBD1. There are 15 residues in the CDR3. Germline V gene sequence: CDR1 KGHSH, CDR2 LQKENI. V gave up 3 bases and J gave up 0 bases; unmatched junction bases: 4. CDR3 DNA sequence: TGTGCCAGCTCACCGGGACAGGAGAGCTCCTACGAGCAGTACTTC. Amino acid sequence: CASSPGQESSYEQYF.

This clone was seen a single time. The chain uses TRBV6-6 and TRBJ1-1; D not certain. Germline CDR1 reads MNHNY; CDR2 reads SVGAGI (reference sequence). V lost 8 bases and J 0 bases, leaving 10 bases between the germline ends. The CDR3 is made up of 13 amino acids. Written as DNA, the CDR3 is TGTGCCAGCTCCATCAATCTGAACACTGAAGCTTTCTTT. Its translation: CASSINLNTEAFF.